One and the same sample provided the 31 T cell receptor beta chains below, sequenced in a study of shared clonotypes between healthy human individuals. Method: immunoSEQ multiplex PCR; TCRdb's copy keeps in-frame clones and lacks some. The repertoire holds 2 million to 2.5 million clones, with roughly 90% as singletons. Material for sequencing was naive CD4+ T cells from PBMCs. Subset indicated: CD45RA+ positively selected. The receptors derive from a man between 18 and 35 years old in good health. Some clones in this sample may be carry-over from other donors' samples.

The rearrangement uses TRBV11-2 and TRBJ1-4; 9 bases match TRBD1. Germline CDR1 reads SGHAT; CDR2 reads FQNNGV. Germline trimming cut 2 bases from V and 3 bases from J; bases unmatched to any gene: 10. This CDR3 is 18 amino acids long. The CDR3 region is CASSLPPGQGWANEKLFF. The CDR3 coding sequence is TGTGCCAGCAGCTTACCACCGGGACAGGGATGGGCTAATGAAAAACTGTTTTTT.

The gene calls are TRBV30 and TRBJ2-7; D is perhaps TRBD2 (6 bases). Germline CDR1 and CDR2: GTSNPN and SVGIG (reference sequence). Trimming took off 4 bases at V and 3 bases at J, with 10 bases between the two ends. There are 12 residues in the CDR3. CDR3 DNA sequence: TGTGCCTGGAACCAGGGAGGCTACGAGCAGTACTTC. Translation: CAWNQGGYEQYF.

This clone was seen a single time. CDR3 sequence reads: CASSGVTGRQPQHF. In DNA, the CDR3 is TGTGCCAGCAGTGGGGTGACAGGACGGCAGCCCCAGCATTTT. V gene TRBV2 combines with J gene TRBJ1-5; tentatively, D is TRBD1 (6 bases). The ends were cut back, 4 bases at V and 7 bases at J, with 14 bases in the middle. The CDR3 has 14 amino acids. From germline, CDR1 is SNHLY and CDR2 FYNNEI.

V and J are TRBV5-1 and TRBJ1-1, with D uncertain. CDR3 length: 14 amino acids. Germline lookup yields CDR1 SGHRS and CDR2 YFSETQ. Trimming removed 4 bases from V and 3 bases from J, with 13 bases in between. This chain's CDR3 is CASSLLPEDTEAFF. CDR3 sequence (DNA): TGCGCCAGCAGCCTGCTCCCCGAGGACACTGAAGCTTTCTTT. Using reference TRBV5-1 and TRBJ1-1 for the parts outside the CDR3, the full variable domain is KAGVTQTPRYLIKTRGQQVTLSCSPISGHRSVSWYQQTPGQGLQFLFEYFSETQRNKGNFPGRFSGRQFSNSRSEMNVSTLELGDSALYLCASSLLPEDTEAFFGQGTRLTVV.

Concerning this clone itself: The junction does not match germline at one end; this may be a read error. The V call is TRBV5-6, the J call TRBJ2-1; 7 positions agree with TRBD1. Germline lookup yields CDR1 SGHDT and CDR2 YYEEEE. The CDR3 extends over 15 amino acids. Here the CDR3 reads CASSPLHFDGARGLF. The CDR3 DNA sequence: TGTGCCAGCAGCCCCCTTCACTTTGACGGTGCAAGGGGGCTCTTC. Combining the CDR3 with reference TRBV5-6 and TRBJ2-1 gives the whole variable domain DAGVTQSPTHLIKTRGQQVTLRCSPKSGHDTVSWYQQALGQGPQFIFQYYEEEERQRGNFPDRFSGHQFPNYSSELNVNALLLGDSALYLCASSPLHFDGARGLFGPGTRLTVL.

The V call is TRBV7-9, the J call TRBJ2-1; TRBD2 agrees at 12 bases. The CDR3 consists of 17 residues. In germline, CDR1 is SEHNR, CDR2 FQNEAQ (reference sequence). J was trimmed by 8 bases and V by 0 bases; bases with no gene match: 8. CDR3 sequence reads: CASSLATLAGGPYEQFF. As DNA, the CDR3 is TGTGCCAGCAGCTTAGCGACCCTAGCGGGAGGGCCATATGAGCAGTTCTTC.

This rearrangement joins TRBV2 to TRBJ2-7, with D possibly being TRBD1 (6 bases). This CDR3 comprises 13 residues. Trimming left V 8 bases short and J 4 bases short, with 15 bases between. Germline CDR1 is SNHLY and CDR2 is FYNNEI. The CDR3 coding sequence is TGTGCCAGCGGGGGCCAGGTGAAGTACGAGCAGTACTTC. Protein sequence: CASGGQVKYEQYF.

The rearrangement joins TRBV30 to TRBJ2-1, with D maybe TRBD2 (6 bases). Germline-derived CDR1 and CDR2 are GTSNPN and SVGIG (reference sequence). There are 16 residues in the CDR3. V lost 4 bases and J 2 bases, leaving 18 bases between the germline ends. CDR3 protein: CAWTALVRRAYNEQFF. The CDR3, as DNA: TGTGCCTGGACCGCCCTAGTGAGGAGGGCCTACAATGAGCAGTTCTTC.

The chain carries TRBV5-4 and TRBJ1-5, with D possibly matching TRBD1 (6 bases). Deletions cut 1 base from V and 7 bases from J, with 12 bases between. The CDR3 loop spans 14 amino acids. The germline V gene encodes CDR1 SGHNT and CDR2 YYREEE (reference sequence). In nucleotides, the CDR3 is TGTGCCAGCAGCTTGAACAGGGTTAACCAGCCCCAGCATTTT. Translation: CASSLNRVNQPQHF.

The chain combines TRBV5-1 with TRBJ2-1; D perhaps matches TRBD2 (6 bases). Germline lookup yields CDR1 SGHRS and CDR2 YFSETQ. CDR3 length equals 16 residues. V lost 0 bases and J lost 3, with 13 bases in between. This CDR3 is CASSLAFTSYYNEQFF. CDR3 DNA sequence: TGCGCCAGCAGCTTGGCCTTCACTAGCTACTACAATGAGCAGTTCTTC. Full variable domain (missing parts from reference TRBV5-1 and TRBJ2-1): KAGVTQTPRYLIKTRGQQVTLSCSPISGHRSVSWYQQTPGQGLQFLFEYFSETQRNKGNFPGRFSGRQFSNSRSEMNVSTLELGDSALYLCASSLAFTSYYNEQFFGPGTRLTVL.

For this clone: One junction end disagrees with the germline gene, perhaps due to a read error. The rearrangement uses TRBV10-3 and TRBJ2-3; D is perhaps TRBD1 or TRBD2 (5 bases each). The CDR3 is 13 residues long. The germline V gene encodes CDR1 ENHRY and CDR2 SYGVKD. CDR3 in amino acids: CAINEGSTDTQYF. The DNA of the CDR3 is TGTGCCATCAATGAGGGGAGCACAGATACGCAGTATTTT.

V is TRBV7-2 and J is TRBJ1-2; maybe TRBD1 (6 bases). The V end was cut by 4 bases, the J end by 4 bases, with 13 bases between. This CDR3 is 14 amino acids long. Germline V lookup: CDR1 SGHTA, CDR2 FQGNSA. In nucleotides, the CDR3 is TGTGCCAGCAGCTCTTCACAGGGCCGCTATGGCTACACCTTC. Protein product: CASSSSQGRYGYTF.

The count of this clone is one. This chain links TRBV11-2 with TRBJ1-1, with D uncertain. The CDR3 length is 12 residues. Germline CDR1 SGHAT, CDR2 FQNNGV. V was clipped by 1 base and J by 4 bases, with 4 bases between them. CDR3 nucleotides: TGTGCCAGCAGCTTAGGCGTCACTGAAGCTTTCTTT. Amino acid sequence: CASSLGVTEAFF.

Worth noting for this clone: Other DNA sequences of this sample code for an identical CDR3. The CDR3 nucleotides read TGTGCCAGCTCACCACAGGGAAGGAACACTGAAGCTTTCTTT. Encoded protein: CASSPQGRNTEAFF. The V call is TRBV18, the J call TRBJ1-1; D remains ambiguous. The CDR3 loop spans 14 amino acids. Trimming left V 1 base short and J 1 base short, with 7 bases between. Looked up from germline, CDR1 is KGHSH and CDR2 is LQKENI.

V and J are TRBV23-1 and TRBJ2-5; TRBD2 is a possible D gene (5 bases). TRBV23-1 is an ORF, and what it does is uncertain. Between the trimmed V and J ends, which lost 0 bases and 3 bases, there was a span of 17 bases. There are 17 residues in the CDR3. DNA for the CDR3: TGCGCCAGCAGTCAATCGAGGTCCGAGCGGCTCAAAGAGACCCAGTACTTC. Translated, it gives CASSQSRSERLKETQYF.

The gene calls are TRBV6-1 and TRBJ2-3; D not certain. With 6 bases removed from V and 8 bases from J, the gap between germline ends came to 12 bases. Germline lookup yields CDR1 MNHNS and CDR2 SASEGT. This CDR3 comprises 12 residues. The CDR3 sequence is CASSRPGGTQYF. The CDR3 nucleotides are TGTGCCAGCAGCAGGCCCGGCGGTACGCAGTATTTT.

The chain carries TRBV2 and TRBJ2-3; D tentatively fits TRBD1 or TRBD2 (6 bases each). CDR1 SNHLY and CDR2 FYNNEI come from the germline V gene. V was trimmed by 7 bases and J by 7 bases, leaving 21 bases between them. The CDR3 has 15 residues. The CDR3, as DNA: TGTGCCAGCACTCTCCCGGGGGCTGCCATTAATACGCAGTATTTT. Its translation is CASTLPGAAINTQYF.

The V gene is TRBV5-1, the J gene TRBJ2-1, with D unresolved. The CDR3 runs 15 residues. V lost 0 bases, J lost 3 bases, and 10 bases lay in between. Germline values: CDR1 SGHRS, CDR2 YFSETQ. CDR3 coding DNA: TGCGCCAGCAGCTTGGCATATCCGTTCTACAATGAGCAGTTCTTC. Translated: CASSLAYPFYNEQFF.

The J gene is TRBJ1-5, the V gene TRBV27; the D is unclear. The V gene's germline CDR1 is MNHEY and CDR2 SMNVEV (reference sequence). This CDR3 is built from 12 residues. Trimming removed 7 bases at V and 4 bases at J, with 8 bases between. The CDR3 loop reads CASTARNQPQHF. The DNA for the CDR3 is TGTGCCAGCACAGCTAGGAATCAGCCCCAGCATTTT.

The chain links TRBV19 to TRBJ2-7, with D tentatively TRBD1 (5 bases). V gave up 4 bases and J gave up 3 bases, with 10 bases separating them. Looked up from germline, CDR1 is LNHDA and CDR2 is SQIVND (reference sequence). CDR3 size: 13 residues. The CDR3 region is CASSTLQGYEQYF. The CDR3 nucleotides are TGTGCCAGTAGTACCCTGCAGGGCTACGAGCAGTACTTC.

The chain combines TRBV5-1 with TRBJ2-2, with 11 bases lining up with TRBD2. The CDR3 totals 17 residues. Germline V gene lookup returns CDR1 SGHRS and CDR2 YFSETQ. Trimming at V came to 3 bases and at J to 1 base, leaving 5 bases not matched to a gene. Written as DNA, the CDR3 is TGCGCCAGCAGCTGGACTAGCGGGCCCGTGAACACCGGGGAGCTGTTTTTT. Amino acid sequence: CASSWTSGPVNTGELFF.

This clone was seen a single time. Other DNA sequences in the sample encode the same CDR3. The CDR3 reads CASSLLETQYF. The CDR3 DNA sequence: TGCGCCAGCAGTCTATTAGAGACCCAGTACTTC. The J gene is TRBJ2-5, the V gene TRBV5-1; D uncertain. Germline V CDR1 and CDR2: SGHRS, YFSETQ. The germline V and J ends were trimmed by 5 bases and 4 bases, with 6 bases remaining between them. The CDR3 is 11 amino acids.

Notes on this clone: At the DNA level, this CDR3 is encoded by other sequences in the same sample as well. The chain combines TRBV28 with TRBJ1-5, with D uncertain. This CDR3 region has 12 residues. The germline gives CDR1 MDHEN, CDR2 SYDVKM. V was clipped by 2 bases and J by 4 bases, with 3 bases between them. The CDR3 DNA is TGTGCCAGCAGTTTAGGGAATCAGCCCCAGCATTTT. This translates into CASSLGNQPQHF.

This clone was seen a single time. Other DNA sequences within the sample encode an identical CDR3. The chain links TRBV7-7 to TRBJ2-2; D unresolved. V lost 1 base and J lost 3, with 3 bases in between. Germline CDR1 is SSHAT and CDR2 is FNYEAQ (reference sequence). The CDR3 covers 13 residues. In nucleotides, the CDR3 is TGTGCCAGCAGCTTAGGAGACACCGGGGAGCTGTTTTTT. Protein product: CASSLGDTGELFF.

This chain's CDR3 is CASSSWTRSSYNEQFF. CDR3 nucleotides: TGTGCCAGCAGCTCATGGACCCGATCTTCCTACAATGAGCAGTTCTTC. The chain has TRBV5-6 and TRBJ2-1, with D unclear. The V gene lost 3 bases and the J gene lost 1 base, with 14 bases spanning the gap. The CDR3 contains 16 residues. Per the germline V gene, CDR1 is SGHDT and CDR2 is YYEEEE. Full variable domain (remainder filled in from reference TRBV5-6 and TRBJ2-1): DAGVTQSPTHLIKTRGQQVTLRCSPKSGHDTVSWYQQALGQGPQFIFQYYEEEERQRGNFPDRFSGHQFPNYSSELNVNALLLGDSALYLCASSSWTRSSYNEQFFGPGTRLTVL.

The chain employs TRBV5-1 and TRBJ2-7, with D possibly called TRBD1 or TRBD2 (6 bases each). V was shortened by 4 bases and J by 5 bases, with 19 bases between the two germline ends. CDR3 length: 15 residues. Germline V lookup: CDR1 SGHRS, CDR2 YFSETQ. As DNA, the CDR3 is TGCGCCAGCAGCAATTTGGGGGGCGCAGGCCACGAGCAGTACTTC. Translated, it gives CASSNLGGAGHEQYF.

The V call is TRBV27, the J call TRBJ2-5, with D perhaps matching TRBD2 (6 bases). This CDR3 contains 13 residues. In germline, CDR1 is MNHEY, CDR2 SMNVEV (reference sequence). V dropped 6 bases and J dropped 0 bases, with 8 bases sitting between them. The CDR3 sequence is CASSGTYQETQYF. CDR3 nucleotide sequence: TGTGCCAGCAGCGGGACTTACCAAGAGACCCAGTACTTC.

The chain combines TRBV5-6 with TRBJ2-1, with a weak D call TRBD1 (5 bases). Germline V gene lookup returns CDR1 SGHDT and CDR2 YYEEEE. Trimming removed 5 bases at V and 0 bases at J, with 12 bases between. This CDR3 comprises 15 residues. The CDR3 sequence is CASSKQVSSYNEQFF. The CDR3 DNA reads as TGTGCCAGCAGTAAACAGGTTAGCTCCTACAATGAGCAGTTCTTC.

The rearrangement links TRBV10-2 to TRBJ2-1, with 7 bases fitting TRBD2. This CDR3 region has 15 residues. Germline V lookup: CDR1 WSHSY, CDR2 SAAADI. With V trimmed by 11 bases and J by 5 bases, 15 bases remained unmatched. CDR3 bases: TGCGCCGGATCCCAGGGTGCGGGAGTCAACAATGAGCAGTTCTTC. It translates to CAGSQGAGVNNEQFF.

The chain recombines TRBV5-1 with TRBJ2-3, with 9 nucleotides matching TRBD1. Unmatched junction bases numbered 5, after V lost 4 bases and J lost 2 bases. Germline-derived CDR1 and CDR2 are SGHRS and YFSETQ. This CDR3 spans 15 amino acids. The CDR3 DNA is TGCGCCAGCAGCCCCGACAGGGGGGACACAGATACGCAGTATTTT. It codes for CASSPDRGDTDTQYF.

This clone was counted once. V usage is TRBV10-1 and J usage is TRBJ2-7; no firm D call. The CDR3 is 13 amino acids. Germline CDR1 reads WNHNN; CDR2 reads SYGVQD (reference sequence). The V gene lost 6 bases and the J gene lost 5 bases, with 14 bases spanning the gap. CDR3 in DNA: TGCGCCAGCAGCGATTTAGGGTTCAACGAGCAGTACTTC. This codes for CASSDLGFNEQYF.